The text below deals with one T cell receptor beta chain. Its matching antigen is unknown. Other nucleotide sequences from this sample produce the same CDR3. This specimen comes from a study of OX40 agonist ivuxolimab in advanced cancers. About the study: The patients' treatment was ivuxolimab, an agonistic anti-OX40 (CD134) antibody. With a range of roughly 23 to 79, age averaged about 58 years, and 65% to 85% were male. Regarding the study as a whole: Within 6 weeks, CD4+ and CD8+ blood T cells expanded clonally at 0.1 to 3.0 mg/kg.

The V end lost 1 base, the J end lost 5 bases, and 7 bases lay between the germline ends. The CDR3 spans 13 residues. CDR1 is SGHRS and CDR2 is YFSETQ in the germline V gene. Sequencing used immunoSEQ multiplex PCR; TCRdb keeps in-frame clones, though not all of them. The data show 96,000 or so clones, 90% seen once. The sequencing used CD4+ or CD8+ T cells sorted from blood, collected in a trial of the OX40 agonist ivuxolimab. This clonotype was obtained from an adult with an advanced solid tumor such as melanoma, head and neck, liver or kidney cancer. The V call is TRBV5-1, the J call TRBJ2-1; D not resolved. In nucleotides, the CDR3 is TGCGCCAGCAGCTTGACGGTTAACAATGAGCAGTTCTTC. Its protein is CASSLTVNNEQFF.